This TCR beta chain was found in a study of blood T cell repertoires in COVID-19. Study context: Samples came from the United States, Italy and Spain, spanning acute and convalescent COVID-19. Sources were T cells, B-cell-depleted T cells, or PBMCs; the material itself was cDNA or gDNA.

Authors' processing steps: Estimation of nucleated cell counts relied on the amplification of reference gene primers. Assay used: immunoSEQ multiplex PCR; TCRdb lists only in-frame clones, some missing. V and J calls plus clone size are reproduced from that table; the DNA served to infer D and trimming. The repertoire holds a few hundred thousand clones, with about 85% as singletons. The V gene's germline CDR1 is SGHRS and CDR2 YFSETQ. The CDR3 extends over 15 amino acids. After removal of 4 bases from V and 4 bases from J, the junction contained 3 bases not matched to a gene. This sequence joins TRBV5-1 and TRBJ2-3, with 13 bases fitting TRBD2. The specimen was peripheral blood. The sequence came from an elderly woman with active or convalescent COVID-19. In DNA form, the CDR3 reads TGCGCCAGCAGCGGACTAGCGGGAGCCGCAGATACGCAGTATTTT. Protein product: CASSGLAGAADTQYF.